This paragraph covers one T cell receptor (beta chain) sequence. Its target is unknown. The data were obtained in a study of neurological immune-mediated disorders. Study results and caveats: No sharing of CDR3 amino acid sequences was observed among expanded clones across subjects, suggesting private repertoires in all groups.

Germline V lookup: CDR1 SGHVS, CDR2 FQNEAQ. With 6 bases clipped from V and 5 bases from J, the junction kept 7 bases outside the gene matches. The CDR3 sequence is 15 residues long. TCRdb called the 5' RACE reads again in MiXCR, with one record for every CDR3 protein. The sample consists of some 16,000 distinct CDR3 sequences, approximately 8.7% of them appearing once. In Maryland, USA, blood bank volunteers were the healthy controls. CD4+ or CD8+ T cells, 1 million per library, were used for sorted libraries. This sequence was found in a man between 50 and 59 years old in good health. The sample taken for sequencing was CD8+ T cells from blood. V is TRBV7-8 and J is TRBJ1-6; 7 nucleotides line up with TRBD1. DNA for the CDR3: TGTGCCAGCAGGGGCGGGGGGACAGATAATTCACCCCTCCACTTT. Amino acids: CASRGGGTDNSPLHF.